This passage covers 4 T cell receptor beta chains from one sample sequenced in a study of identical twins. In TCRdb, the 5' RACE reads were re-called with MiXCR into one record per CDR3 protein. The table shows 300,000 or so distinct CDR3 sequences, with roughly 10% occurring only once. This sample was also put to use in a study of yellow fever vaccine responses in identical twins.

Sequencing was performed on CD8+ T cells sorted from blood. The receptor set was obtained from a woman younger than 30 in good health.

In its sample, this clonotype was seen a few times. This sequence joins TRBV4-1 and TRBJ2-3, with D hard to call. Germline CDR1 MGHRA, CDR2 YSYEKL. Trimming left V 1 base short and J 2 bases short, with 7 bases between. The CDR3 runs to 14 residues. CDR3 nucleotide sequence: TGCGCCAGCAGCCAAGTTACGGACACAGATACGCAGTATTTT. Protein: CASSQVTDTDTQYF.

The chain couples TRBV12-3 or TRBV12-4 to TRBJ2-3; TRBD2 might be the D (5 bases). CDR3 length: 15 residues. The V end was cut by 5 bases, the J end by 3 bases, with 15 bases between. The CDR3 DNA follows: TGTGCCAGCAGTCCTAGCAGGAGAGGTACAGATACGCAGTATTTT. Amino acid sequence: CASSPSRRGTDTQYF.

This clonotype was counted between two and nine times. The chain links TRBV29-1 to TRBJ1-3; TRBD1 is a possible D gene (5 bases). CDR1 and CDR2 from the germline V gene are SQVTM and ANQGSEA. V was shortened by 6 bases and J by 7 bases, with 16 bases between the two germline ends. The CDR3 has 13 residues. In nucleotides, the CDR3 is TGCAGCGTCGCCAAAAAGGAGGGGAACACCATATATTTT. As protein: CSVAKKEGNTIYF.

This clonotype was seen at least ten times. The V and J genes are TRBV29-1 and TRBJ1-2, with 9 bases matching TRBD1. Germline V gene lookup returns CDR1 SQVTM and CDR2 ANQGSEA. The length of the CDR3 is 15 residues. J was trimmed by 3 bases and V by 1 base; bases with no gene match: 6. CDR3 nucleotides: TGCAGCGTTGAAGGGGGACAGGGCCGTGACTATGGCTACACCTTC. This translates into CSVEGGQGRDYGYTF.